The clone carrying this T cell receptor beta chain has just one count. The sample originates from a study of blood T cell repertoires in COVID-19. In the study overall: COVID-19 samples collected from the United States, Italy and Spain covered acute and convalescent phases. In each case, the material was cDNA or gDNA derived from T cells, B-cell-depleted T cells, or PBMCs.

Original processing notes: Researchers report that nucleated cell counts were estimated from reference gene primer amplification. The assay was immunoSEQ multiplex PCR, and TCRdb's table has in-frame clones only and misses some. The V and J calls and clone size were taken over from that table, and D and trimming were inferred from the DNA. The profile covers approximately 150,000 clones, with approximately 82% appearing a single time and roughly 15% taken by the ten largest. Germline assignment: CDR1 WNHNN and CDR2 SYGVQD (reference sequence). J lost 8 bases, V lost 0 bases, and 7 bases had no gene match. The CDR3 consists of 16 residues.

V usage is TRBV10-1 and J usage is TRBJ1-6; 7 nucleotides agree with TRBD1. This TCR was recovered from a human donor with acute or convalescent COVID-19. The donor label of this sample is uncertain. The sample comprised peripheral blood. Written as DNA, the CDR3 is TGCGCCAGCAGTGAGTCTTCGACAGGGTACCATTCACCCCTCCACTTT. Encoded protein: CASSESSTGYHSPLHF.